This record looks at one TCR beta chain sequence and its context. No cognate antigen has been identified for it. No quality values exist for individual bases; no much larger clone is one base distant. The source of the sample is a study of blood T cell repertoires in COVID-19 (dated by TCRdb to 2020 to 2021). A note on the overall study: Samples covering the acute and convalescent phases of COVID-19 were provided by collaborators in the United States, Italy and Spain. The material from the prospective study consisted of cDNA or gDNA derived from T cells, B-cell-depleted T cells, or PBMCs. The dataset comprised deeply sampled blood TCRbeta repertoires from subjects exposed to, actively infected with, or recovered from COVID-19. The repertoires were made available in a free public database intended to serve as a resource for research on the immune response to SARS-CoV-2. Samples came from the ongoing ImmuneRACE study (first 160 participants) plus 1,254 subjects from 6 global collaborators. The sample metadata nearly always contained a de-identified subject ID, COVID-19 status, age in years and sex. HLA class I and class II types, where available, came from metadata supplied by the sample provider rather than from assay-based typing. The paper as a whole reports these results and caveats: The quantity of clinical and demographic metadata differed by source and by participant and was supplied without curation.

TCRbeta CDR3 regions were amplified from genomic DNA by means of the immunoSEQ Assay, a bias-controlled multiplex PCR. The paper's data handling went like this. The number of nucleated cells in each sample was estimated from the amplification of reference gene primers within the assay. Sequence reads were collapsed and filtered to measure the absolute abundance of every unique TCRbeta CDR3 rearrangement. For each sample, productive Simpson clonality was calculated as the square root of Simpson's diversity index across productive rearrangements. In TCRdb, the immuneACCESS table is reduced to in-frame sequences with V and J assigned. These tables do not hold every clone; where another copy was compared, an unresolved V gene accounts for under half, and the others remain unexplained. V, J and clone size are taken as reported in that table, and D and trimming were inferred from the DNA itself. For this sample there are about 51,000 clones; around 84% appear just once. Of the sample, about 4.2% falls within the top ten clones.

The CDR3 covers 13 residues, taking in both the cysteine and the phenylalanine. Only the CDR3 part of the read is kept: 39 bases, read in frame from the first base. From the germline V gene, CDR1 is SGHTA and CDR2 is FQGNSA. Between the V and J ends, shortened by 3 bases and 10 bases respectively, the junction contains 10 bases. Whole blood was collected in K2EDTA tubes by collaborating institutions according to the institutions' own protocols. For TCRbeta analysis, collaborator samples were shipped as frozen whole blood, as isolated PBMCs, or as DNA extracted from either sample type. Sequencing was carried out using peripheral blood. This chain joins TRBV7-2 to TRBJ1-6; the D gene cannot be resolved reliably. The clonotype comes from a man at least 80 years old with active COVID-19. The sequenced DNA is TGTGCCAGCAGCTTCTCTACCAAGTCACCCCTCCACTTT. It codes for CASSFSTKSPLHF.